The T cell receptor beta chain described here comes from a study of early T cells in non-severe SARS-CoV-2 infection. From germline, CDR1 is KGHDR and CDR2 SFDVKD. Trimming removed 3 bases from V and 0 bases from J, with 11 bases in between. The CDR3 consists of 16 residues. The library protocol tagged individual cDNA molecules with unique molecular identifiers. TCRdb reprocessed the 5' RACE reads via MiXCR and lists one record per CDR3 protein. This sample carries 40,000 to 60,000 distinct CDR3 sequences, about 4% of them seen once, and the ten largest clones take 5% to 7.5%. At least ten counts were recorded for this clonotype.

The chain is built from TRBV24-1 and TRBJ2-1; D gene uncertain. The sample taken for sequencing was whole blood. This sequence was found in an adult who was a healthcare worker with PCR-confirmed SARS-CoV-2 infection or an uninfected control (not recorded which). CDR3 loop: CATSDQDGSSYNEQFF. The CDR3, as DNA: TGTGCCACCAGTGATCAGGACGGCAGCTCCTACAATGAGCAGTTCTTC.